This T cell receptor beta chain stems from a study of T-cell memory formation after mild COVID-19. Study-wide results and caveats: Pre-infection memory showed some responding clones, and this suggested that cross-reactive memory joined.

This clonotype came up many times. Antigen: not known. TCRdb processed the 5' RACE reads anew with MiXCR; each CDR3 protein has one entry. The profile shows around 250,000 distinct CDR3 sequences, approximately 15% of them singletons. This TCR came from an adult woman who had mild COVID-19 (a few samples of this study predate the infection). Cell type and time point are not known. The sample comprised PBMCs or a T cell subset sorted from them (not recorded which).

The CDR3: CASSLGSGDTQYF. CDR3 DNA: TGCGCCAGCAGCTTGGGTTCGGGAGATACGCAGTATTTT. This chain uses TRBV5-1 with TRBJ2-3; the D is unclear. V lost 0 bases and J lost 5, with 7 bases in between. The CDR3 runs to 13 residues. Per germline, CDR1 SGHRS and CDR2 YFSETQ.